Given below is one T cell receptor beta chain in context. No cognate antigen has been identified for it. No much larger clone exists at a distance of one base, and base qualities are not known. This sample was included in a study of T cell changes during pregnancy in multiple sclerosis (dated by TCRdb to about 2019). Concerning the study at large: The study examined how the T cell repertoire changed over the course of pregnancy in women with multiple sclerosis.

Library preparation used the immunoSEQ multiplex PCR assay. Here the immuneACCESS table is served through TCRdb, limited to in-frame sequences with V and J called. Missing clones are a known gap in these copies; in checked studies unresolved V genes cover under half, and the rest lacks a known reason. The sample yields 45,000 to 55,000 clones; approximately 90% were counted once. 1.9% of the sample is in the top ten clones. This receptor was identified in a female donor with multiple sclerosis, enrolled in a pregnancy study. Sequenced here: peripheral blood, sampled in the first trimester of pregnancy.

The nucleotides are TGTGCCAGCAGCTTAGGGTGGGGGCCAAAGGGGACTGAAGCTTTCTTT. Translated, this is CASSLGWGPKGTEAFF. The V and J segments used are TRBV11-1 and TRBJ1-1, and the D gene may be TRBD1, 6 bases matching. Based on the germline V gene (reference sequence), the CDR1 and CDR2 sequences are SGHAT and FQDESV. Taken from cysteine to phenylalanine, the CDR3 has 16 residues. Just CDR3 DNA is preserved here, 48 bases in frame from base 1. Relative to germline, V is 1 base shorter and J is 5 bases shorter, with 17 bases between their ends.